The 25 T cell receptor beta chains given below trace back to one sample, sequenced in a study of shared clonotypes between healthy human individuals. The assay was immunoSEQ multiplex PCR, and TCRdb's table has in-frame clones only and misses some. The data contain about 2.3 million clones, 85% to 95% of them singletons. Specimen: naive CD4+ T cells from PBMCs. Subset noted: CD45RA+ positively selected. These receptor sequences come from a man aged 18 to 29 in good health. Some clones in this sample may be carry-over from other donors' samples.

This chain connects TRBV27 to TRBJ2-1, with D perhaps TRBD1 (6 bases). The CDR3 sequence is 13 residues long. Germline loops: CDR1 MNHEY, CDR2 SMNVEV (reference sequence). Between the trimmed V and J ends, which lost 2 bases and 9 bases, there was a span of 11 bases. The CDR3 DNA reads TGTGCCAGCAGTTTAATCAGGGGTCGTGAGCAGTTCTTC. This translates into CASSLIRGREQFF.

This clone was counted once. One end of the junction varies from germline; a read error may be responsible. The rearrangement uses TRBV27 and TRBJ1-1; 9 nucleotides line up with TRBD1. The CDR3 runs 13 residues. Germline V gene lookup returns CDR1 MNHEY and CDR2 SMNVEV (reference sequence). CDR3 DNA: TGTGCCAGCAGTCTACCGGGACAGGGATGGGTAGTCTTT. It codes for CASSLPGQGWVVF.

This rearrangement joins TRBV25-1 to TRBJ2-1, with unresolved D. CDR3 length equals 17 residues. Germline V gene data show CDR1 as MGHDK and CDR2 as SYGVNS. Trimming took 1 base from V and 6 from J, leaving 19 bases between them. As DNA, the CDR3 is TGTGCCAGCAGTGAATTGGGCCCTCGACCGTCGGGCAATGAGCAGTTCTTC. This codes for CASSELGPRPSGNEQFF. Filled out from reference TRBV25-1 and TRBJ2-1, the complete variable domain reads EADIYQTPRYLVIGTGKKITLECSQTMGHDKMYWYQQDPGMELHLIHYSYGVNSTEKGDLSSESTVSRIRTEHFPLTLESARPSHTSQYLCASSELGPRPSGNEQFFGPGTRLTVL.

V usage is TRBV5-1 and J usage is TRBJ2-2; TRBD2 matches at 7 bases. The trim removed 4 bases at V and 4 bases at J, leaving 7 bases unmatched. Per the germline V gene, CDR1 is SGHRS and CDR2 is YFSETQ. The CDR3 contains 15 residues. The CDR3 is CASSRGGTATGELFF. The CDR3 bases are TGCGCCAGCAGCCGGGGAGGGACGGCCACCGGGGAGCTGTTTTTT.

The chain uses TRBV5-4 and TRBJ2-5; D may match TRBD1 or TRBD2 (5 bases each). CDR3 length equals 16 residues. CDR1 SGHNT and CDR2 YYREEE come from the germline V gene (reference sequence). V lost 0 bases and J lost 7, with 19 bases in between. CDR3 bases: TGTGCCAGCAGCTTGGCCACAGGCCTACGTGGGGGGACCCAGTACTTC. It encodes CASSLATGLRGGTQYF.

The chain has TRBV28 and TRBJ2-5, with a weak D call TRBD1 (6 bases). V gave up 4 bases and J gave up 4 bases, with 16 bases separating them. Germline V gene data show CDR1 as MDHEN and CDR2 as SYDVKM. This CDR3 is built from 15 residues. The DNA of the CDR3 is TGTGCCAGCAGTTACAGGGACAAAGTCGGAGAGACCCAGTACTTC. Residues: CASSYRDKVGETQYF.

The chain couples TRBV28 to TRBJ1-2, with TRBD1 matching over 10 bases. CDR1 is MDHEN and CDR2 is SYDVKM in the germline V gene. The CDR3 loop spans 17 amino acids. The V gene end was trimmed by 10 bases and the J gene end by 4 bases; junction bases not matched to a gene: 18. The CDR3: CATSFVGVDRGLYGYTF. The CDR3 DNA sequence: TGTGCCACCTCCTTTGTAGGGGTCGACAGGGGGCTCTATGGCTACACCTTC.

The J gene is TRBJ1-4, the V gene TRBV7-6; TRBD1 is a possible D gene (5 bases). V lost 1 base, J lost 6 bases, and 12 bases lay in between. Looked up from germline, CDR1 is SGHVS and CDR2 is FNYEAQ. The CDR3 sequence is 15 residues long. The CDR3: CASSLGAGVYEKLFF. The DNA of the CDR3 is TGTGCCAGCAGCTTAGGGGCGGGGGTTTATGAAAAACTGTTTTTT.

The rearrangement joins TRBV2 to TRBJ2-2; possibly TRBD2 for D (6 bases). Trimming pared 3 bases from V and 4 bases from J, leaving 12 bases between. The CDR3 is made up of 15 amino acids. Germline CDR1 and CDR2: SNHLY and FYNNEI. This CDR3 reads CASSEAGIRTGELFF. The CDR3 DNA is TGTGCCAGCAGTGAGGCGGGAATACGCACCGGGGAGCTGTTTTTT.

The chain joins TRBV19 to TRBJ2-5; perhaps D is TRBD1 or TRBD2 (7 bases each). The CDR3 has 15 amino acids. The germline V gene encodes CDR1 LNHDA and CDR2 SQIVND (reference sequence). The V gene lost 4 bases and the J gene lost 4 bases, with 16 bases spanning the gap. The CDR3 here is CASSTTGRGVETQYF. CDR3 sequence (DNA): TGTGCCAGTAGTACGACAGGGAGGGGGGTAGAGACCCAGTACTTC.

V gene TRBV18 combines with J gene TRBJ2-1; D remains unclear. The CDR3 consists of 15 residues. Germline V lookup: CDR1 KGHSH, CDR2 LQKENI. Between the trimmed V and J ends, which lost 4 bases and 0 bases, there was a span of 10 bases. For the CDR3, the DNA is TGTGCCAGCTCACTTGGGGTTAGCTCCTACAATGAGCAGTTCTTC. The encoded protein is CASSLGVSSYNEQFF.

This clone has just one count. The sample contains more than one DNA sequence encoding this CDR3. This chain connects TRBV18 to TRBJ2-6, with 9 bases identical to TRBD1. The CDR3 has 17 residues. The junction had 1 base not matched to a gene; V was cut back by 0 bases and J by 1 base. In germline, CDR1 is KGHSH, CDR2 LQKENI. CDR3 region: CASSPPGQGSGANVLTF. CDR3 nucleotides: TGTGCCAGCTCACCACCGGGACAGGGTTCTGGGGCCAACGTCCTGACTTTC.

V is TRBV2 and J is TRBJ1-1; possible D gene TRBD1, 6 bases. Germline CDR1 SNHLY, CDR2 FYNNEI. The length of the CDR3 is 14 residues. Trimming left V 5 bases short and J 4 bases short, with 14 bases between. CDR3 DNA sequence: TGTGCCAGCAGTCGGACAGTAGGGTTCACTGAAGCTTTCTTT. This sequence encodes CASSRTVGFTEAFF. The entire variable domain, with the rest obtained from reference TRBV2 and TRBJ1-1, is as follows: EPEVTQTPSHQVTQMGQEVILRCVPISNHLYFYWYRQILGQKVEFLVSFYNNEISEKSEIFDDQFSVERPDGSNFTLKIRSTKLEDSAMYFCASSRTVGFTEAFFGQGTRLTVV.

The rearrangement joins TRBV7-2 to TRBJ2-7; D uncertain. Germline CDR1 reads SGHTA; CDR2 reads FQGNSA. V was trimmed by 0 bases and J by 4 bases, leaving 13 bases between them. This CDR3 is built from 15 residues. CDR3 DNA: TGTGCCAGCAGCTTAGCCCCACTTGGATTATACGAGCAGTACTTC. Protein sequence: CASSLAPLGLYEQYF.

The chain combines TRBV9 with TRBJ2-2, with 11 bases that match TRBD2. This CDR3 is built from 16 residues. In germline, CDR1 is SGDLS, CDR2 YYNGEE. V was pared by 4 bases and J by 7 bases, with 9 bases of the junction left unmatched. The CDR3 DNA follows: TGTGCCAGCAGCCCTAGTGGGACTAGCGGATTCGGGGAGCTGTTTTTT. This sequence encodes CASSPSGTSGFGELFF.

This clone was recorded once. CDR3 sequence: CASSLVIGGSSYNEQFF. The DNA for the CDR3 is TGTGCCAGCAGCTTAGTAATCGGGGGTAGCTCCTACAATGAGCAGTTCTTC. The chain combines TRBV7-2 with TRBJ2-1; TRBD2 is a possible D gene (6 bases). Germline V gene sequence: CDR1 SGHTA, CDR2 FQGNSA. V lost 1 base and J lost 0, with 13 bases in between. The CDR3 extends over 17 amino acids.

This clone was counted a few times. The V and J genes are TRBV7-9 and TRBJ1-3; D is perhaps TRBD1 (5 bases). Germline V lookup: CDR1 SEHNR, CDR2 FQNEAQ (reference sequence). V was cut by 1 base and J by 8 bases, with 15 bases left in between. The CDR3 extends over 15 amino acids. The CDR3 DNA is TGTGCCAGCAGCTTAGTTAATGGGGCTGACTACACCATATATTTT. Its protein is CASSLVNGADYTIYF.

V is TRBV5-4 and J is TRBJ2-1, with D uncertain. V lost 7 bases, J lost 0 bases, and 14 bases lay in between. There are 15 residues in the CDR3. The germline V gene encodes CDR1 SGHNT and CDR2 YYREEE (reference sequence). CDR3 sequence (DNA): TGTGCCAGCGCCCCTACAGAAAGCTCCTACAATGAGCAGTTCTTC. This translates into CASAPTESSYNEQFF.

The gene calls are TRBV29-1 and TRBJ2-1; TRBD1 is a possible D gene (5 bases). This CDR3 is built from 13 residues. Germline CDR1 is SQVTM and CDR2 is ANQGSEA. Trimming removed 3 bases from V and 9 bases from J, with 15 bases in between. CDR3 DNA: TGCAGCGTTGAGGGCCCCCCCACAGGTGAGCAGTTCTTC. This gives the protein CSVEGPPTGEQFF.

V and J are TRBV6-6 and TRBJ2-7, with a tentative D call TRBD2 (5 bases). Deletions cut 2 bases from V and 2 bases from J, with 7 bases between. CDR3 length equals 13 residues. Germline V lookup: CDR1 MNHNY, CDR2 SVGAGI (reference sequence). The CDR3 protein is CASSYGLAYEQYF. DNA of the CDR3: TGTGCCAGCAGTTACGGACTGGCCTACGAGCAGTACTTC.

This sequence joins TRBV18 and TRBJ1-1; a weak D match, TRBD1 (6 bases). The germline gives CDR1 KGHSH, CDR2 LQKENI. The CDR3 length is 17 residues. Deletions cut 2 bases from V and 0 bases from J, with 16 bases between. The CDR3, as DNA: TGTGCCAGCTCACCAGCAAAGACAGGTTCCATGAACACTGAAGCTTTCTTT. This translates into CASSPAKTGSMNTEAFF.

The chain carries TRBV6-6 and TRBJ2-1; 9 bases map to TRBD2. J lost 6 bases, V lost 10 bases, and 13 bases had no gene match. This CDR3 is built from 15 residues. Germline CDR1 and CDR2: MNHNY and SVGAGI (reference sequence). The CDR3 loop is CATGGSSGIGNEQFF. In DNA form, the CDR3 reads TGTGCCACCGGGGGGTCTAGCGGGATTGGCAATGAGCAGTTCTTC.

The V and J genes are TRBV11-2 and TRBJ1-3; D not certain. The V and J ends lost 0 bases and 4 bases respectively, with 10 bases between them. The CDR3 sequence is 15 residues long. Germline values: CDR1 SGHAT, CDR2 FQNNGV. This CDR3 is CASSLEIFTGNTIYF. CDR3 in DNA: TGTGCCAGCAGCTTAGAAATATTTACGGGAAACACCATATATTTT.

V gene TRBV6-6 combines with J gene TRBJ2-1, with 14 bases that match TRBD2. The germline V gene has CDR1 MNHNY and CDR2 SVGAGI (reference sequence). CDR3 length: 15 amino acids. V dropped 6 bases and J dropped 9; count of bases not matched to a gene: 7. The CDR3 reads CASSQTSGRAAEQFF. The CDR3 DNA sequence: TGTGCCAGCAGCCAGACTAGCGGGAGGGCCGCTGAGCAGTTCTTC.

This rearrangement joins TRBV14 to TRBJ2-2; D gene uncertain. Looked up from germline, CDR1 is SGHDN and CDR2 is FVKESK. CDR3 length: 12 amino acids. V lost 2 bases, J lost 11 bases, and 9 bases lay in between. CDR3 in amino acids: CASSQTAVELFF. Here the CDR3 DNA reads TGTGCCAGCAGCCAAACGGCAGTAGAGCTGTTTTTT.